The clone carrying this T cell receptor beta chain has more than one count but fewer than ten. Its cognate antigen is unknown. TCRdb analysed the RT-PCR reads with MiXCR anew, one entry per CDR3 protein. The sample contains approximately 500,000 distinct CDR3 sequences, approximately 13% of which appear only once. This entry is derived from a study of response to subunit inactivated influenza vaccine. General observations from the study: The authors suggested that every seasonal influenza vaccination recruits few new T cells.

CDR3 length: 15 amino acids. Germline V gene lookup returns CDR1 SGHTA and CDR2 FQGNSA. The V gene end was trimmed by 4 bases and the J gene end by 7 bases; junction bases not matched to a gene: 6. The TCR comes from a man aged 50 to 59 who received an inactivated influenza vaccine. The rearrangement joins TRBV7-2 to TRBJ2-7; 14 bases map to TRBD2. The specimen comprised PBMCs from blood, sampled 45 days after vaccination. CDR3 amino acids: CASSWGLAGAGEQYF. CDR3 DNA sequence: TGTGCCAGCAGCTGGGGACTAGCGGGGGCCGGTGAGCAGTACTTC.